This T cell receptor beta chain was identified during a study of T cell responses to AZD1222 COVID-19 vaccine (dated by TCRdb to the early 2020s). In the study overall: TCR sequencing covered 233 trial participants: 200 to 220 given two doses of AZD1222 and 26 given two doses of MenACWY control vaccine. Trial participants were enrolled by age into subgroups of 18-55, 56-69 and 70-plus years, and about 150, 27 and 61 TCR-sequenced participants, respectively, were included in these subgroups.

The CDR3 regions of human TCRbeta chains were subjected to immunosequencing. For the original study's pipeline: Repertoire TCRs were matched against a reference library of SARS-CoV-2-specific TCRs generated with the MIRA antigen-specificity platform. Breadth meant the fraction of unique TCRs that were SARS-CoV-2-associated, whereas depth meant the fraction of total T cells that were SARS-CoV-2-associated. Using the MIRA data, each spike-specific TCR was assigned both to the spike region to which the TCR was reactive and to a CD4 or CD8 class. Log10-transformed breadth and depth values were compared by one-way ANOVA with Sidak's multiple comparisons tests. In its TCRdb copy, this immuneACCESS table keeps in-frame sequences only and misses some clones. Where compared with another copy, unresolved V genes explain less than half of these, and the others have no known cause. That table supplies the V and J calls and clone size; D and trimming were determined from the DNA. The sample records around 220,000 clones, approximately 94% of which are singletons. The ten largest clones add up to over 1.5% of the sample.

A word on this clone: The antigen it recognizes is unknown. Base-call qualities are not available, and no considerably larger clone is one nucleotide away.

Trimming costs V 0 bases and J 5 bases, and their ends lie 8 bases apart. Reading from cysteine to phenylalanine, the CDR3 counts 13 amino acids. Here the CDR3 DNA is all that survives: 39 bases in frame from base 1. CDR1 SGDLS and CDR2 YYNGEE were looked up in the germline V gene. The sample's time point, from its label and the paper: about 28 days (+/-7) after the second vaccine dose. The treatment or condition label of this sample denotes: meningococcal conjugate vaccine given as trial control. Samples from vaccinated people were obtained from the UK trials COV001 and COV002, which included a single-blind randomized controlled phase 2/3 trial of AZD1222 (ChAdOx1 nCoV-19) in healthy adults. For TCRbeta chain sequencing, PBMC samples were collected from trial participants at day 0 and at day 28 after the second dose. Points the paper makes about the study in general: No day 14 peak-response samples were available, so repertoires were characterized only after the peak T cell response. After two AZD1222 doses, spike-specific TCR breadth and depth were significantly higher than at day 0 and than in MenACWY recipients. Vaccine-associated CD4 TCRs spanned the whole spike protein, with dominant responses in regions 160-218 and 743-854. The 56-69-year group was small, and its depth increase did not reach significance, likely because of low power. Participants were mostly white British, with more females than males. The authors suggested clonal diversity may have been underestimated. Reportedly, almost half of the unique spike-specific TCRs recognized epitopes lying outside the regions that are mutated in the B.1.351 and B.1.1.7 variants. Conclusions about previously exposed vaccinees are limited, since just five or six AZD1222 recipients were seropositive for SARS-CoV-2 at baseline.

The receptor was derived from an adult who received the MenACWY meningococcal vaccine as a control. The chain is assembled from TRBV9 and TRBJ2-5; the D segment cannot be called with confidence. The material was peripheral blood, obtained 28 days after the second dose of the MenACWY control vaccine. At the DNA level, the sequence is TGTGCCAGCAGCGTAGTCACGGGCGAGACCCAGTACTTC. Its amino acids are CASSVVTGETQYF.